This T cell receptor beta chain came from a study of OX40 agonist ivuxolimab in advanced cancers. Across the study: Those treated in dose escalation had hepatocellular carcinoma, melanoma, renal cell cancer or head and neck cancer. Anti-PD-1, anti-PD-L1 or anti-CTLA-4 therapy given earlier was allowed, and roughly 40% had some. Three patients had partial responses: one hepatocellular carcinoma, two cutaneous melanoma.

Profiled with immunoSEQ multiplex PCR; TCRdb holds only in-frame clones, not every one. The data show 55,000 to 80,000 clones, 87% seen once. The CDR3 sequence is 17 residues long. Between the trimmed V and J ends, which lost 1 base and 5 bases, there was a span of 21 bases. Germline lookup yields CDR1 SGHNT and CDR2 YENEEA. The receptor's source is an adult with an advanced solid tumor such as melanoma, head and neck, liver or kidney cancer. The material sequenced was CD4+ or CD8+ T cells sorted from blood, taken in a trial of the OX40 agonist ivuxolimab. The V and J genes are TRBV11-3 and TRBJ2-7, with D perhaps TRBD1 (5 bases). The CDR3 coding sequence is TGTGCCAGCAGCTTAGGGACGTTTCGGACAAACTTAAACGAGCAGTACTTC. Amino acids: CASSLGTFRTNLNEQYF.